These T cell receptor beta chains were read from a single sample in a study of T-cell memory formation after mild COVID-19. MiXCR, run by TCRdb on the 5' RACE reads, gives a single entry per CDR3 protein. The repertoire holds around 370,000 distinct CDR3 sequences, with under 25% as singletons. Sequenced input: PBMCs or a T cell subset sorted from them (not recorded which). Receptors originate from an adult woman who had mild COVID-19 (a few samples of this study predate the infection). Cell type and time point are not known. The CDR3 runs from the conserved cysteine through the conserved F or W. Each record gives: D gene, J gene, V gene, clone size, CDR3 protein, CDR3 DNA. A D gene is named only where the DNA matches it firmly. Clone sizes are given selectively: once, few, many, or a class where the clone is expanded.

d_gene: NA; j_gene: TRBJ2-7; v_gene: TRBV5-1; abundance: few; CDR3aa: CASARDNTGYEQYF; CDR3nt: TGCGCCAGCGCCCGAGATAACACCGGCTACGAGCAGTACTTC
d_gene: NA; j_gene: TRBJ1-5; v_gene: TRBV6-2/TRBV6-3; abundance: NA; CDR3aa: CASSYDLLGQTNQPQHF; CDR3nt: TGTGCCAGCAGTTACGATTTATTGGGTCAGACTAATCAGCCCCAGCATTTT
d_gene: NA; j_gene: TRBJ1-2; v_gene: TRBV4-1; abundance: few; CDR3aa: CASSQEVQGYGYTF; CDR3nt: TGCGCCAGCAGCCAAGAGGTCCAGGGCTATGGCTACACCTTC
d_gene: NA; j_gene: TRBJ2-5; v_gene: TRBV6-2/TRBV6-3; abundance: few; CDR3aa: CASSPGWTETQYF; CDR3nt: TGTGCCAGCAGTCCAGGCTGGACGGAGACCCAGTACTTC
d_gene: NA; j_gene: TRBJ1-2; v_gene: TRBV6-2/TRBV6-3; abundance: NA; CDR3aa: CASSEPGRHTF; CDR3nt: TGTGCCAGCAGCGAACCTGGACGGCACACCTTC
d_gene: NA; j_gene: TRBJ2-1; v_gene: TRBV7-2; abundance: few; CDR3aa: CASSLSGVLNNEQFF; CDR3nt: TGTGCCAGCAGCTTATCAGGGGTTCTGAACAATGAGCAGTTCTTC
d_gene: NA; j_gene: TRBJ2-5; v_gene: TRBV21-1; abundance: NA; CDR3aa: CASSTKLRGGLKTQYF; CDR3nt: TGTGCCAGCAGCACCAAACTGCGGGGGGGCCTAAAGACCCAGTACTTC
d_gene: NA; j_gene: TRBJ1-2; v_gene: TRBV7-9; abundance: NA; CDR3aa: CASSLWGF; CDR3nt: TGTGCCAGCAGCTTATGGGGTTTC
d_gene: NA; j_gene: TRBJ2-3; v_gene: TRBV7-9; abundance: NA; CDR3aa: CASSYLEGTGTSSQYF; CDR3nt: TGTGCCAGCAGCTACCTGGAGGGAACAGGAACCTCTTCGCAGTATTTT
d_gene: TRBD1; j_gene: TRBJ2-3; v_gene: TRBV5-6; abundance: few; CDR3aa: CASSEGTGYTDTQYF; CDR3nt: TGTGCCAGCAGCGAGGGGACAGGATACACAGATACGCAGTATTTT
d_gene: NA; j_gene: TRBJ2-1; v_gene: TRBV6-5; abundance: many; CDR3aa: CASSPGDNEQFF; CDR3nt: TGTGCCAGCAGTCCTGGGGACAATGAGCAGTTCTTC
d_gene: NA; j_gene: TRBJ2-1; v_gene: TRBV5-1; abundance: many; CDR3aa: CASSLGQGYNEQFF; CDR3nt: TGTGCCAGCAGTTTAGGGCAGGGGTATAATGAGCAGTTCTTC
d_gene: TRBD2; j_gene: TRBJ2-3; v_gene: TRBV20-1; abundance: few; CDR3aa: CSARALAGGGSDTQYF; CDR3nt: TGCAGTGCTAGGGCACTAGCGGGAGGAGGATCGGATACGCAGTATTTT
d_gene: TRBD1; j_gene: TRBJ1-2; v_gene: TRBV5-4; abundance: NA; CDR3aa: CASSAMTGGNYGYTF; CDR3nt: TGTGCCAGCAGCGCCATGACAGGGGGTAACTATGGCTACACCTTC
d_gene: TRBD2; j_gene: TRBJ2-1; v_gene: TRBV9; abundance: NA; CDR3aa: CASSVVDLAGADEQFF; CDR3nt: TGTGCCAGCAGCGTGGTCGACCTAGCGGGAGCTGATGAGCAGTTCTTC
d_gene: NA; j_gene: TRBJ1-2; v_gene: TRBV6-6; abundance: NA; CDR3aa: CASSYGGGAGYTF; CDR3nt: TGTGCCAGCAGTTACGGGGGGGGCGCGGGCTACACCTTC
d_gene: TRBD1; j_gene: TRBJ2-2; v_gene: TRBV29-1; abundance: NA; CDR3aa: CSVEAAGGRTGELFF; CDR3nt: TGCAGCGTTGAAGCGGCAGGGGGTCGGACCGGGGAGCTGTTTTTT
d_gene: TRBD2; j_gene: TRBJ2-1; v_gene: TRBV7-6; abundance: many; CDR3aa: CASSQRVAGVEDNEQFF; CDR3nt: TGTGCCAGCAGCCAACGCGTTGCGGGGGTAGAGGACAATGAGCAGTTCTTC
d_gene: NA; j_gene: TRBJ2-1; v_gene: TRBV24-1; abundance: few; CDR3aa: CATSDQNNEQFF; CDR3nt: TGTGCCACCAGTGACCAGAACAATGAGCAGTTCTTC
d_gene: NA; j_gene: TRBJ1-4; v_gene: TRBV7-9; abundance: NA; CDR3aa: CASSSTADSVNEKLFF; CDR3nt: TGTGCCAGCAGCTCTACGGCGGACAGTGTTAATGAAAAACTGTTTTTT
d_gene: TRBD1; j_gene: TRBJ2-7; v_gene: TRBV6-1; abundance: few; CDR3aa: CASSPRTGGDDEQYF; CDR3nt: TGTGCCAGCAGTCCAAGGACAGGGGGAGATGACGAGCAGTACTTC
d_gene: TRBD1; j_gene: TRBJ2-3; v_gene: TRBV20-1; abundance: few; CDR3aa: CSGGGATDTQYF; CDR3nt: TGCAGTGGAGGGGGCGCCACAGATACGCAGTATTTT
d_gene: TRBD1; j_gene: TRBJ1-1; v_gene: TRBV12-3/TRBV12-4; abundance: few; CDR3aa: CASTQGAGSLNTEAFF; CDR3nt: TGTGCCAGCACCCAGGGGGCAGGGTCATTGAACACTGAAGCTTTCTTT
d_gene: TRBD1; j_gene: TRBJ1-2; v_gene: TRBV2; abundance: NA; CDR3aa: CASRNAGGRGNYGYTF; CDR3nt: TGTGCCAGCAGGAATGCAGGGGGCCGGGGGAACTATGGCTACACCTTC
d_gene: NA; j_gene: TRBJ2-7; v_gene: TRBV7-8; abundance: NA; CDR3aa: CASSLGPDVAYEQYF; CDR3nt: TGTGCCAGCAGCTTAGGCCCAGATGTAGCCTACGAGCAGTACTTC
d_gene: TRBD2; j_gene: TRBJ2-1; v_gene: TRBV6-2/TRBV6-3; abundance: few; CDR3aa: CASRIGTSSNNEQFF; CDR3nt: TGTGCCAGCAGAATTGGGACTAGCAGCAACAATGAGCAGTTCTTC
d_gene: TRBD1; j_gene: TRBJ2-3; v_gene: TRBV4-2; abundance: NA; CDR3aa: CASSALGGATDTQYF; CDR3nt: TGTGCCAGCAGCGCCCTAGGGGGCGCAACAGATACGCAGTATTTT
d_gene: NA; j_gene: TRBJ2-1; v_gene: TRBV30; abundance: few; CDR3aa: CAWSVGEQFF; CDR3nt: TGTGCCTGGAGTGTTGGGGAGCAGTTCTTC
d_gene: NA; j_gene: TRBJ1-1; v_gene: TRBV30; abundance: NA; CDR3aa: CAWSVGQGIAEAFF; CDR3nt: TGTGCCTGGAGTGTAGGCCAGGGTATCGCTGAAGCTTTCTTT
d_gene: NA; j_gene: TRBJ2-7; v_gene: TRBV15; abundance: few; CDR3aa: CATSLPGYEQYF; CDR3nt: TGTGCCACCAGCCTCCCAGGGTACGAGCAGTACTTC
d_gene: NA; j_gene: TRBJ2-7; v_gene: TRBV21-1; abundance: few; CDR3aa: CASSLPVTGTAYEQYF; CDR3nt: TGTGCCAGCAGCCTACCAGTTACAGGAACCGCCTACGAGCAGTACTTC
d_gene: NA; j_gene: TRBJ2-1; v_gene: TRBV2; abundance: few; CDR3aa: CAMPLGYNEQFF; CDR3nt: TGTGCCATGCCACTGGGGTACAATGAGCAGTTCTTC
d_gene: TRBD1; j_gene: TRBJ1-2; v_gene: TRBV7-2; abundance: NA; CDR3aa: CASSPPPGTVSWNYGYTF; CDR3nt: TGTGCCAGCAGCCCGCCGCCCGGGACAGTGTCATGGAACTATGGCTACACCTTC
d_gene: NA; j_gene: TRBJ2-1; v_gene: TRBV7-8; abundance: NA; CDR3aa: CASSLGSAGNEQFF; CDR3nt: TGTGCCAGCAGCTTAGGTTCGGCAGGGAATGAGCAGTTCTTC
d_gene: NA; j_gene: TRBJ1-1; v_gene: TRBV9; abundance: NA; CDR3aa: CASSSPAARGEAFF; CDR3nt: TGTGCCAGCAGCTCCCCTGCGGCGCGAGGTGAAGCTTTCTTT
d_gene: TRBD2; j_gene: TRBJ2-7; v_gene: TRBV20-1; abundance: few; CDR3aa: CSARAALAGISYEQYF; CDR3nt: TGCAGTGCTAGAGCGGCCCTAGCGGGGATCTCCTACGAGCAGTACTTC
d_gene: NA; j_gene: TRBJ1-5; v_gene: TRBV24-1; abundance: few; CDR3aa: CATSEGTGSNQPQHF; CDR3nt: TGTGCCACCAGTGAAGGAACAGGTAGCAATCAGCCCCAGCATTTT